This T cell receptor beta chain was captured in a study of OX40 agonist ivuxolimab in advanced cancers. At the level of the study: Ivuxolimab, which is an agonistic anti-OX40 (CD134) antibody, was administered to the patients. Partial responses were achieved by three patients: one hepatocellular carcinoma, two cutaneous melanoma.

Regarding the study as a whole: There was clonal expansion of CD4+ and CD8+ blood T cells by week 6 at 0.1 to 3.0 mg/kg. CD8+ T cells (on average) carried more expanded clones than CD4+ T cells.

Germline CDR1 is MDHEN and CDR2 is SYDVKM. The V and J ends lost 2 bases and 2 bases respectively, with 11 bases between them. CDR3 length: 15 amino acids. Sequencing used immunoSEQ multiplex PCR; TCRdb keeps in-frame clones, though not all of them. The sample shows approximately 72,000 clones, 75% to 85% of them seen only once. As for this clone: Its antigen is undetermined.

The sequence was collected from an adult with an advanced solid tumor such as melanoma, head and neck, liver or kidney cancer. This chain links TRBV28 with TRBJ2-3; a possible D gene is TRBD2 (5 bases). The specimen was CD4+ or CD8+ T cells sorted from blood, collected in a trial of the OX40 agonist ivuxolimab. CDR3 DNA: TGTGCCAGCAGTTTACGAGCGGCGCACACAGATACGCAGTATTTT. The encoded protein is CASSLRAAHTDTQYF.